Listed below are T cell receptor beta chains from one sample, sequenced in a study of T cell responses to AZD1222 COVID-19 vaccine. TCRdb's table, derived via immunoSEQ multiplex PCR, lists solely in-frame clones and lacks some. The table has 150,000 to 160,000 clones, 88% seen once. The sample in question was peripheral blood, obtained on day 0 of AZD1222 vaccination. The receptors shown here come from an adult in good health. Both conserved end residues are part of each CDR3. D genes are given only for firm matches. Size values are once, few and many counts, or a class for expanded clones, and some rows have none.

d_gene: -
j_gene: TRBJ2-2
len: 13
abundance: -
v_gene: TRBV25-1
CDR3nt: TGTGCCAGCAGTGAATCGAGGTCCGGGGAGCTGTTTTTT
CDR3aa: CASSESRSGELFF

d_gene: TRBD1
j_gene: TRBJ1-1
len: 14
abundance: -
v_gene: TRBV5-1
CDR3nt: TGCGCCAGCAACCTGGGACAGCAGAACACTGAAGCTTTCTTT
CDR3aa: CASNLGQQNTEAFF

d_gene: -
j_gene: TRBJ2-5
len: 15
abundance: -
v_gene: TRBV6-1
CDR3nt: TGTGCCAGCAGTGAGTACAGGAGTGCTAGAGAGACCCAGTACTTC
CDR3aa: CASSEYRSARETQYF

d_gene: -
j_gene: TRBJ1-1
len: 14
abundance: few
v_gene: TRBV6-5
CDR3nt: TGTGCCAGCACCCCGGACTACTGGAACACTGAAGCTTTCTTT
CDR3aa: CASTPDYWNTEAFF

d_gene: TRBD2
j_gene: TRBJ2-3
len: 15
abundance: -
v_gene: TRBV6-6
CDR3nt: TGTGCCAGCAGTCTCCGACTAGCGGGCGGAGATACGCAGTATTTT
CDR3aa: CASSLRLAGGDTQYF

d_gene: TRBD1
j_gene: TRBJ1-2
len: 17
abundance: -
v_gene: TRBV19
CDR3nt: TGTGCCAGTAGTACTATAACCGGGACAGGGGGCGAGAGTGGCTACACCTTC
CDR3aa: CASSTITGTGGESGYTF

d_gene: TRBD2
j_gene: TRBJ2-7
len: 18
abundance: once
v_gene: TRBV6-1
CDR3nt: TGTGCCAGCAGTGAAGACTGGGCATGGGCGGGACTAGCGTACGAGCAGTACTTC
CDR3aa: CASSEDWAWAGLAYEQYF

d_gene: TRBD1
j_gene: TRBJ1-5
len: 15
abundance: -
v_gene: TRBV19
CDR3nt: TGTGCCAGTACCTCCGGGACAGGGAGGAATCAGCCCCAGCATTTT
CDR3aa: CASTSGTGRNQPQHF

d_gene: TRBD1
j_gene: TRBJ2-7
len: 14
abundance: -
v_gene: TRBV7-9
CDR3nt: TGTGCCAGCAGCATACAGGGGGTGAGCTACGAGCAGTACTTC
CDR3aa: CASSIQGVSYEQYF

d_gene: -
j_gene: TRBJ1-5
len: 14
abundance: -
v_gene: TRBV6-1
CDR3nt: TGTGCCAGCAGTGAAGGAGCCGGGGTCCAGCCCCAGCATTTT
CDR3aa: CASSEGAGVQPQHF

d_gene: -
j_gene: TRBJ1-1
len: 16
abundance: -
v_gene: TRBV9
CDR3nt: TGTGCCAGCAGCGCCCGCCCGGCGGTGGTGAACACTGAAGCTTTCTTT
CDR3aa: CASSARPAVVNTEAFF

d_gene: TRBD1
j_gene: TRBJ2-3
len: 15
abundance: -
v_gene: TRBV18
CDR3nt: TGTGCCAGCTCACTCCCGGGACAGGGGACAGATACGCAGTATTTT
CDR3aa: CASSLPGQGTDTQYF

d_gene: -
j_gene: TRBJ2-4
len: 16
abundance: -
v_gene: TRBV27
CDR3nt: TGTGCCAGCAGTTTCTTTTGGCCTTTGGCCAAAAACATTCAGTACTTC
CDR3aa: CASSFFWPLAKNIQYF

d_gene: -
j_gene: TRBJ1-1
len: 13
abundance: -
v_gene: TRBV7-9
CDR3nt: TGTGCCAGCAGCTTAGGGGCCTCTAGGTACGCTTTCTTT
CDR3aa: CASSLGASRYAFF

d_gene: TRBD1
j_gene: TRBJ1-2
len: 15
abundance: -
v_gene: TRBV28
CDR3nt: TGTGCCAGCAGGAAAAGTAGGGGGCGCGACTATGGCTACACCTTC
CDR3aa: CASRKSRGRDYGYTF

d_gene: -
j_gene: TRBJ2-3
len: 11
abundance: -
v_gene: TRBV18
CDR3nt: TGTGCCAGCTCACCAGGGGATACGCAGTATTTT
CDR3aa: CASSPGDTQYF

d_gene: TRBD2
j_gene: TRBJ2-3
len: 17
abundance: -
v_gene: TRBV7-2
CDR3nt: TGTGCCAGCAGCCCACGACTAGCGGGGGGGAGCACAGATACGCAGTATTTT
CDR3aa: CASSPRLAGGSTDTQYF

d_gene: TRBD2
j_gene: TRBJ2-5
len: 16
abundance: -
v_gene: TRBV18
CDR3nt: TGTGCCAGCTCACCCCAGCGGGGTAGCTCACAAGAGACCCAGTACTTC
CDR3aa: CASSPQRGSSQETQYF

d_gene: TRBD1
j_gene: TRBJ1-2
len: 14
abundance: few
v_gene: TRBV7-9
CDR3nt: TGTGCCAGCAGCTTGGGACAGAATAACTATGGCTACACCTTC
CDR3aa: CASSLGQNNYGYTF

d_gene: -
j_gene: TRBJ1-2
len: 16
abundance: few
v_gene: TRBV5-1
CDR3nt: TGCGCCAGCAGCTTGGACGGGACGCCTACCGACTATGGCTACACCTTC
CDR3aa: CASSLDGTPTDYGYTF

d_gene: TRBD1
j_gene: TRBJ2-2
len: 15
abundance: -
v_gene: TRBV11-1
CDR3nt: TGTGCCAGCAGCTTTTGGGACAGCGACACCGGGGAGCTGTTTTTT
CDR3aa: CASSFWDSDTGELFF

d_gene: TRBD1
j_gene: TRBJ1-2
len: 15
abundance: -
v_gene: TRBV7-2
CDR3nt: TGTGCCAGCAGCATAAGGACAGGGAATAACTATGGCTACACCTTC
CDR3aa: CASSIRTGNNYGYTF

d_gene: -
j_gene: TRBJ2-7
len: 14
abundance: -
v_gene: TRBV5-8
CDR3nt: TGTGCCAGCAGCCCCCTTCGAGTAGGGCCCGAGCAGTACTTC
CDR3aa: CASSPLRVGPEQYF

d_gene: TRBD2
j_gene: TRBJ2-1
len: 15
abundance: -
v_gene: TRBV18
CDR3nt: TGTGCCAGCTCACCTCCTAGCGGGGGCTACAATGAGCAGTTCTTC
CDR3aa: CASSPPSGGYNEQFF

d_gene: -
j_gene: TRBJ1-3
len: 16
abundance: -
v_gene: TRBV11-2
CDR3nt: TGTGCCAGCAGCTGGGGAGCCGCGAGCTCTGGAAACACCATATATTTT
CDR3aa: CASSWGAASSGNTIYF

d_gene: TRBD1
j_gene: TRBJ2-7
len: 12
abundance: -
v_gene: TRBV18
CDR3nt: TGTGCCAGCTCTCGACAGGGCTACGAGCAGTACTTC
CDR3aa: CASSRQGYEQYF

d_gene: TRBD1
j_gene: TRBJ2-1
len: 15
abundance: once
v_gene: TRBV7-7
CDR3nt: TGTGCCAGCAGCACTGGGACAGGGGATCTCAATGAGCAGTTCTTC
CDR3aa: CASSTGTGDLNEQFF

d_gene: -
j_gene: TRBJ2-3
len: 16
abundance: -
v_gene: TRBV5-1
CDR3nt: TGCGCCAGCAGCGCCGGGACTTCTTCTAGCACAGATACGCAGTATTTT
CDR3aa: CASSAGTSSSTDTQYF

d_gene: TRBD2
j_gene: TRBJ2-1
len: 15
abundance: -
v_gene: TRBV7-2
CDR3nt: TGTGCCAGCAGCTTAGCGCGGGGGGGCTTCAATGAGCAGTTCTTC
CDR3aa: CASSLARGGFNEQFF

d_gene: TRBD2
j_gene: TRBJ2-7
len: 15
abundance: -
v_gene: TRBV13
CDR3nt: TGTGCCAGCAGCTTAAGTCCTAGCGGGGCCTACGAGCAGTACTTC
CDR3aa: CASSLSPSGAYEQYF

d_gene: -
j_gene: TRBJ1-5
len: 14
abundance: -
v_gene: TRBV19
CDR3nt: TGTGCCAGTATGGAGGGGTATAGCAATCAGCCCCAGCATTTT
CDR3aa: CASMEGYSNQPQHF

d_gene: -
j_gene: TRBJ1-1
len: 15
abundance: -
v_gene: TRBV6-2/TRBV6-3
CDR3nt: TGTGCCAGCAGTTACCCCCCCAGTACGAACACTGAAGCTTTCTTT
CDR3aa: CASSYPPSTNTEAFF

d_gene: -
j_gene: TRBJ2-7
len: 15
abundance: -
v_gene: TRBV4-2
CDR3nt: TGTGCCAGCAGCCGGACGGTCGACCCAACCTACGAGCAGTACTTC
CDR3aa: CASSRTVDPTYEQYF

d_gene: TRBD1
j_gene: TRBJ1-4
len: 15
abundance: -
v_gene: TRBV6-5
CDR3nt: TGTGCCAGCAGTTACTCACAAGGGGGCGTTGAAAAACTGTTTTTT
CDR3aa: CASSYSQGGVEKLFF

d_gene: -
j_gene: TRBJ2-1
len: 16
abundance: -
v_gene: TRBV6-5
CDR3nt: TGTGCCAGCAGTTACTCCCGGCTCCCCTCCTACAATGAGCAGTTCTTC
CDR3aa: CASSYSRLPSYNEQFF

d_gene: TRBD1
j_gene: TRBJ2-3
len: 15
abundance: -
v_gene: TRBV7-2
CDR3nt: TGTGCCAGCAGCGGCTCCGGGACAGACACAGATACGCAGTATTTT
CDR3aa: CASSGSGTDTDTQYF

d_gene: TRBD2
j_gene: TRBJ2-2
len: 15
abundance: -
v_gene: TRBV14
CDR3nt: TGTGCCAGCAGCCGGGTTAGCGGGTCCATCGGGGAGCTGTTTTTT
CDR3aa: CASSRVSGSIGELFF

d_gene: TRBD1
j_gene: TRBJ2-7
len: 16
abundance: -
v_gene: TRBV5-5
CDR3nt: TGTGCCAGCAGCATACAGGGGTCCCTAGCCTATTCCGAGCAGTACTTC
CDR3aa: CASSIQGSLAYSEQYF

d_gene: -
j_gene: TRBJ2-7
len: 15
abundance: few
v_gene: TRBV19
CDR3nt: TGTGCCAGTAGTTCGGACACGGCGGGTGCTTCCGAGCAGTACTTC
CDR3aa: CASSSDTAGASEQYF

d_gene: -
j_gene: TRBJ2-5
len: 13
abundance: -
v_gene: TRBV3-1/TRBV3-2
CDR3nt: TGTGCCAGCAGCCAAGTCCGGGGTGAGACCCAGTACTTC
CDR3aa: CASSQVRGETQYF

d_gene: -
j_gene: TRBJ1-2
len: 13
abundance: few
v_gene: TRBV5-1
CDR3nt: TGCGCCAGCAGCTTGGAGGCTGCTTATGGCTACACCTTC
CDR3aa: CASSLEAAYGYTF

d_gene: TRBD1
j_gene: TRBJ1-5
len: 15
abundance: -
v_gene: TRBV7-2
CDR3nt: TGTGCCAGCAGCCCTCGACAGGGCGTCAATCAGCCCCAGCATTTT
CDR3aa: CASSPRQGVNQPQHF